This T cell receptor beta chain comes out of a study of T cell changes during pregnancy in multiple sclerosis. Sequencing was performed with immunoSEQ multiplex PCR; in TCRdb, only in-frame clones are kept and a portion is missing. This sample carries 40,000 or so clones, approximately 92% of them seen once, and the ten largest clones take about 6.1%. Germline assignment: CDR1 MDHEN and CDR2 SYDVKM. The length of the CDR3 is 14 residues. V was clipped by 4 bases and J by 9 bases, with 16 bases between them. The sample in question was CD8+ T cells from peripheral blood mononuclear cells, obtained in the third trimester of pregnancy. The chain carries TRBV28 and TRBJ2-1, with D possibly being TRBD1 (6 bases). The receptor's source is a female donor with multiple sclerosis, enrolled in a pregnancy study. CDR3 sequence (DNA): TGTGCCAGCAGTTCCTCACTAGTCAGGGGTGAGCAGTTCTTC. Its protein product is CASSSSLVRGEQFF.